The 23 T cell receptor beta chains below were found in one sample sequenced in a study of beta chain features in type 1 diabetes. Sequencing targeted expressed TCRB transcripts, as all isolated RNA had been reverse transcribed. The repertoire was sequenced with immunoSEQ multiplex PCR; TCRdb's copy has only in-frame clones and lacks some. The table lists over 500,000 clones, about a sixth of them singletons. The sample comprised naive CD4+ T cells from blood. The receptors originated from a young man in good health.

The chain couples TRBV30 to TRBJ1-4, with D perhaps matching TRBD1 (5 bases). The CDR3 runs to 15 residues. Germline V CDR1 and CDR2: GTSNPN, SVGIG (reference sequence). Trimming removed 2 bases at V and 7 bases at J, with 17 bases between. In DNA form, the CDR3 reads TGTGCCTGGAGTACCGGGACCGATAGGGGTGAAAAACTGTTTTTT. Its translation: CAWSTGTDRGEKLFF.

The chain joins TRBV23-1 to TRBJ2-1; TRBD1 matches at 11 bases. TRBV23-1 qualifies as an ORF whose function is uncertain. The CDR3 consists of 17 residues. Losses at the gene ends were 3 bases for V and 8 bases for J; bases not matched to a gene: 12. Written as DNA, the CDR3 is TGCGCCAGCAGTCATAATCAGGACAGGGGGCGCTTCGATGAGCAGTTCTTC. Translated, it gives CASSHNQDRGRFDEQFF.

This chain links TRBV4-3 with TRBJ2-5; the D is unclear. This CDR3 is 13 amino acids long. Germline V gene data show CDR1 as LGHNA and CDR2 as YSLEER. The ends were cut back, 3 bases at V and 7 bases at J, with 12 bases in the middle. In DNA, the CDR3 is TGCGCCAGCAGCCACGGGCTAGACGGGACCCAGTACTTC. Translated: CASSHGLDGTQYF.

The V call is TRBV4-2, the J call TRBJ2-5; D possibly corresponds to TRBD1 (6 bases). CDR1 LGHNA and CDR2 YNFKEQ come from the germline V gene. The CDR3 totals 15 residues. Trimming removed 0 bases at V and 5 bases at J, with 13 bases between. CDR3 in amino acids: CASSQDLGALETQYF. In DNA, the CDR3 is TGTGCCAGCAGCCAAGATTTGGGGGCTCTCGAGACCCAGTACTTC.

CDR3 nucleotide sequence: TGCAGCGCCGGAACTAGGTTGACAGATACGCAGTATTTT. Translation: CSAGTRLTDTQYF. The rearrangement links TRBV29-1 to TRBJ2-3, with D possibly being TRBD2 (5 bases). V shed 7 bases and J shed 3 bases, with 14 bases lying between them. The CDR3 is made up of 13 amino acids. Per the germline V gene, CDR1 is SQVTM and CDR2 is ANQGSEA.

The chain couples TRBV9 to TRBJ1-2; 9 bases line up with TRBD1. The CDR3 has 15 amino acids. With 4 bases clipped from V and 8 bases from J, the junction kept 12 bases outside the gene matches. Per the germline V gene, CDR1 is SGDLS and CDR2 is YYNGEE. The CDR3 loop is CASSQTTQGAQGYTF. In DNA, the CDR3 is TGTGCCAGCAGCCAAACTACACAGGGGGCGCAAGGCTACACCTTC.

The V gene is TRBV27, the J gene TRBJ2-1; 9 nucleotides line up with TRBD2. The CDR3 has 18 amino acids. Looked up from germline, CDR1 is MNHEY and CDR2 is SMNVEV (reference sequence). V lost 1 base and J lost 7; bases outside the gene matches: 14. CDR3 DNA: TGTGCCAGCAGTTTATTCGGTTCCGCGGGAGGGCCGGGGAATGAGCAGTTCTTC. Translating gives CASSLFGSAGGPGNEQFF.

This clone has only a few counts. The V and J genes are TRBV29-1 and TRBJ2-3; D perhaps matches TRBD2 (6 bases). Germline CDR1 is SQVTM and CDR2 is ANQGSEA. V was trimmed by 4 bases and J by 3 bases, leaving 14 bases between them. CDR3 length: 14 residues. The CDR3 loop reads CSVALRLVTDTQYF. The CDR3 nucleotides read TGCAGCGTTGCCCTTCGACTAGTAACAGATACGCAGTATTTT.

This clone came up a few times. The chain recombines TRBV5-1 with TRBJ2-3, with D possibly being TRBD2 (5 bases). V was clipped by 0 bases and J by 4 bases, with 12 bases between them. Per the germline V gene, CDR1 is SGHRS and CDR2 is YFSETQ. The CDR3 is made up of 15 amino acids. The CDR3 loop reads CASSLAEMRADTQYF. CDR3 bases: TGCGCCAGCAGCTTGGCGGAAATGAGGGCAGATACGCAGTATTTT.

This clone was detected a few times. The V call is TRBV6-1, the J call TRBJ2-5; D is uncertain. The CDR3 runs 14 residues. Germline CDR1 reads MNHNS; CDR2 reads SASEGT. Trimming left V 1 base short and J 5 bases short, with 11 bases between. This chain's CDR3 is CASSEVPIRETQYF. CDR3 nucleotide sequence: TGTGCCAGCAGTGAAGTCCCAATCCGGGAGACCCAGTACTTC.

Remarks on this clone: Additional DNA sequences in this sample encode the identical CDR3. V and J are TRBV7-2 and TRBJ2-3; 7 nucleotides align to TRBD2. The CDR3 runs 14 residues. The germline CDR1 and CDR2 sequences are SGHTA and FQGNSA. The junction had 4 bases not matched to a gene; V was cut back by 3 bases and J by 4 bases. CDR3 loop: CASSLGGSADTQYF. CDR3 DNA sequence: TGTGCCAGCAGCTTGGGCGGGAGTGCAGATACGCAGTATTTT.

Only a few counts were recorded for this clone. This sequence joins TRBV6-6 and TRBJ2-7, with TRBD2 matching over 13 bases. The CDR3 has 15 amino acids. After removal of 5 bases from V and 5 bases from J, the junction contained 6 bases not matched to a gene. Germline V gene lookup returns CDR1 MNHNY and CDR2 SVGAGI (reference sequence). DNA for the CDR3: TGTGCCAGCAGTCCGGGACTAGCGGGGTTAAACGAGCAGTACTTC. Translating gives CASSPGLAGLNEQYF.

This clone was recorded a few times. The genes are TRBV5-4 and TRBJ2-1; 7 bases fit TRBD2. The junction had 12 bases not matched to a gene; V was cut back by 4 bases and J by 5 bases. The CDR3 is 16 amino acids. The germline gives CDR1 SGHNT, CDR2 YYREEE (reference sequence). CDR3 in DNA: TGTGCCAGCAGCGGTGAAGCGGGACCCATAAACAATGAGCAGTTCTTC. As protein: CASSGEAGPINNEQFF.

The chain combines TRBV18 with TRBJ1-4; D is unclear. The CDR3 sequence is 14 residues long. CDR1 and CDR2 (germline): KGHSH, LQKENI. V gave up 3 bases and J gave up 0 bases, with 5 bases separating them. CDR3 sequence (DNA): TGTGCCAGCTCACCGGGATCAACTAATGAAAAACTGTTTTTT. It yields the protein CASSPGSTNEKLFF.

This clone turned up a few times. This chain joins TRBV7-9 and TRBJ1-1, with D possibly being TRBD1 (5 bases). The CDR3 extends over 14 amino acids. The ends were cut back, 4 bases at V and 4 bases at J, with 13 bases in the middle. Germline V lookup: CDR1 SEHNR, CDR2 FQNEAQ (reference sequence). The CDR3 protein is CASSWDALRTEAFF. CDR3 DNA sequence: TGTGCCAGCAGCTGGGACGCTCTGCGCACTGAAGCTTTCTTT.

In this sample, this clone turned up a few times. The chain couples TRBV28 to TRBJ2-7; 8 bases are a match to TRBD2. The CDR3 runs 13 residues. Germline V gives CDR1 MDHEN, CDR2 SYDVKM. V shed 2 bases, J shed 6 bases, and the junction held 3 bases outside the gene matches. CDR3 in amino acids: CASSLRGGPEQYF. CDR3 in DNA: TGTGCCAGCAGTTTACGGGGGGGGCCCGAGCAGTACTTC. The full variable domain, completed using reference TRBV28 and TRBJ2-7, is DVKVTQSSRYLVKRTGEKVFLECVQDMDHENMFWYRQDPGLGLRLIYFSYDVKMKEKGDIPEGYSVSREKKERFSLILESASTNQTSMYLCASSLRGGPEQYFGPGTRLTVT.

The V call is TRBV19, the J call TRBJ1-1; D unresolved. Germline-derived CDR1 and CDR2 are LNHDA and SQIVND (reference sequence). Trimming cost V 5 bases and J 8 bases, with 18 bases left between them. CDR3 size: 14 residues. The DNA for the CDR3 is TGTGCCAGTAGTCAGGCACGTTCGGGCGGCGAAGCTTTCTTT. It encodes CASSQARSGGEAFF.

The chain joins TRBV9 to TRBJ1-1; 9 nucleotides align to TRBD1. The CDR3 totals 12 residues. CDR1 SGDLS and CDR2 YYNGEE come from the germline V gene. J was trimmed by 8 bases and V by 3 bases; bases with no gene match: 2. Here the CDR3 reads CASSADRGEAFF. CDR3 in DNA: TGTGCCAGCAGCGCAGACAGGGGGGAAGCTTTCTTT.

DNA for the CDR3: TGTGCCAGTAGTATATGGGCCCGTCTGGCGGGAGAGAGCACAGATACGCAGTATTTT. This codes for CASSIWARLAGESTDTQYF. This sequence joins TRBV19 and TRBJ2-3; 7 bases agree with TRBD2. Unmatched junction bases numbered 14, after V lost 2 bases and J lost 0 bases. This CDR3 contains 19 residues. Germline V lookup: CDR1 LNHDA, CDR2 SQIVND (reference sequence). Complete variable domain (other parts from reference TRBV19 and TRBJ2-3): DGGITQSPKYLFRKEGQNVTLSCEQNLNHDAMYWYRQDPGQGLRLIYYSQIVNDFQKGDIAEGYSVSREKKESFPLTVTSAQKNPTAFYLCASSIWARLAGESTDTQYFGPGTRLTVL.

The chain combines TRBV5-1 with TRBJ1-2; 8 nucleotides agree with TRBD1. The CDR3 is 13 residues long. Germline CDR1 reads SGHRS; CDR2 reads YFSETQ. J gave up 3 bases and V 4 bases, and 2 bases lay outside the gene matches. The CDR3 DNA is TGCGCCAGCAGCGCGACAGGGGACTATGGCTACACCTTC. It translates to CASSATGDYGYTF.

For this clone: Other DNA variants within this sample encode the same CDR3. The chain combines TRBV18 with TRBJ2-7; D is unresolved. V lost 3 bases and J lost 3, with 6 bases in between. This CDR3 region has 12 residues. Germline assignment: CDR1 KGHSH and CDR2 LQKENI. The CDR3 loop is CASSPLGYEQYF. The CDR3 DNA follows: TGTGCCAGCTCACCCCTTGGCTACGAGCAGTACTTC.

The chain uses TRBV7-2 and TRBJ1-3, with D possibly matching TRBD1 (6 bases). Trimming took off 1 base at V and 3 bases at J, with 7 bases between the two ends. The CDR3 has 14 amino acids. Germline V gene lookup returns CDR1 SGHTA and CDR2 FQGNSA. The CDR3 is CASSLVQGGNTIYF. In DNA, the CDR3 is TGTGCCAGCAGCTTAGTACAGGGTGGAAACACCATATATTTT.

This clone was observed a few times. The chain is built from TRBV4-2 and TRBJ1-1, with 7 bases lining up with TRBD1. J was trimmed by 8 bases and V by 5 bases; bases with no gene match: 8. The germline V gene has CDR1 LGHNA and CDR2 YNFKEQ. The CDR3 spans 13 residues. CDR3 nucleotide sequence: TGTGCCAGCAGCACATTCCGACAGGGCGAAGCTTTCTTT. Its protein is CASSTFRQGEAFF.